This passage covers 10 T cell receptor beta chains from one sample sequenced in a study of T cell repertoires in cytomegalovirus infection. Each CDR3 protein gets one entry after TCRdb re-called the reads with MiXCR. The sample contains about 530,000 distinct CDR3 sequences, approximately 25% of which appear only once. The sequenced sample was PBMCs. The receptors here all came from a human donor in good health (CMV status not recorded). Some clones in this sample may be carry-over from other donors' samples.

This clonotype was picked up a small number of times. The chain recombines TRBV7-3 with TRBJ2-3; possibly TRBD2 for D (6 bases). Germline assignment: CDR1 SGHTA and CDR2 FQGTGA. Trimming shortened V by 2 bases and J by 0 bases, and 21 bases separated the two germline ends. This CDR3 region has 19 residues. The CDR3 spells CASSLVGTAQRTSTDTQYF. The DNA of the CDR3 is TGTGCCAGCAGCTTAGTTGGGACTGCGCAACGGACTAGCACAGATACGCAGTATTTT.

This clonotype turned up a few times. This chain connects TRBV2 to TRBJ2-5; D not resolved. The V gene lost 3 bases and the J gene lost 4 bases, with 9 bases spanning the gap. The CDR3 is 13 residues long. CDR1 and CDR2 (germline): SNHLY, FYNNEI. DNA for the CDR3: TGTGCCAGCAGTGACCCGGGTCGAGAGACCCAGTACTTC. Its translation: CASSDPGRETQYF.

This clonotype was found a few times. The CDR3 spells CASSGLGGKQGKETQYF. CDR3 nucleotides: TGTGCCAGCAGTGGTCTCGGTGGGAAACAGGGGAAGGAGACCCAGTACTTC. This chain uses TRBV6-6 with TRBJ2-5, with TRBD1 matching over 7 bases. V shed 5 bases and J 5 bases; nucleotides not matched to a gene: 17. CDR1 and CDR2 (germline): MNHNY, SVGAGI (reference sequence). The CDR3 consists of 17 residues.

The chain uses TRBV11-3 and TRBJ2-1; 7 nucleotides line up with TRBD1. Trimming cost V 4 bases and J 6 bases; bases outside gene matches: 12. The length of the CDR3 is 16 residues. CDR1 and CDR2 (germline): SGHNT, YENEEA. The CDR3 DNA reads as TGTGCCAGCAGCTATCGAACAGGGGCCGGTAGCAATGAGCAGTTCTTC. It encodes CASSYRTGAGSNEQFF.

This clonotype was seen many times. V is TRBV20-1 and J is TRBJ2-1; tentatively, D is TRBD1 (6 bases). The CDR3 length is 14 residues. Trimming removed 4 bases at V and 2 bases at J, with 12 bases between. The germline V gene encodes CDR1 DFQATT and CDR2 SNEGSKA (reference sequence). CDR3 in amino acids: CSAMNRVAYNEQFF. The CDR3 coding sequence is TGCAGTGCTATGAACAGGGTAGCCTACAATGAGCAGTTCTTC.

This clonotype was found many times. The rearrangement links TRBV4-1 to TRBJ2-4; 14 bases are shared with TRBD2. The ends lost 3 bases at V and 0 bases at J; junction bases unmatched: 4. CDR1 is MGHRA and CDR2 is YSYEKL in the germline V gene. The CDR3 sequence is 18 residues long. CDR3 sequence reads: CASSHGLAGGLAKNIQYF. The DNA of the CDR3 is TGCGCCAGCAGCCACGGACTAGCGGGAGGATTAGCCAAAAACATTCAGTACTTC.

The rearrangement joins TRBV7-2 to TRBJ1-6, with a tentative D call TRBD1 (5 bases). Germline V gene lookup returns CDR1 SGHTA and CDR2 FQGNSA. The V end lost 4 bases, the J end lost 11 bases, and 24 bases lay between the germline ends. CDR3 size: 17 residues. The CDR3 is CASSSLGARQGAAPLHF. The CDR3 DNA is TGTGCCAGCAGCTCCTTAGGGGCCCGGCAGGGAGCGGCACCCCTCCACTTT.

The chain is built from TRBV11-2 and TRBJ2-7; D remains unclear. Germline CDR1 reads SGHAT; CDR2 reads FQNNGV. Trimming pared 0 bases from V and 0 bases from J, leaving 9 bases between. CDR3 length: 15 residues. The CDR3 nucleotides read TGTGCCAGCAGCTTAGACGGCCATATCTCCTACGAGCAGTACGTC. This translates into CASSLDGHISYEQYV.

This clonotype was seen a handful of times. V gene TRBV10-2 combines with J gene TRBJ2-1, with a tentative D call TRBD1 (6 bases). CDR3 size: 13 residues. CDR1 and CDR2 (germline): WSHSY, SAAADI. V was trimmed by 7 bases and J by 10 bases, leaving 17 bases between them. The CDR3 DNA reads as TGCGCCAGCACCCCTTTTGTTCAGGGGGAGCAGTTCTTC. Its protein product is CASTPFVQGEQFF.

The chain is built from TRBV7-2 and TRBJ2-4; D call uncertain. CDR1 is SGHTA, CDR2 FQGNSA, per germline. V lost 0 bases, J lost 4 bases, and 16 bases lay in between. CDR3 length: 17 amino acids. The CDR3 sequence: CASSLALIQGSKNIQYF. The CDR3 DNA is TGTGCCAGCAGCTTAGCGCTTATTCAAGGGTCGAAAAACATTCAGTACTTC. The full variable domain, with the rest looked up from reference TRBV7-2 and TRBJ2-4, is GAGVSQSPSNKVTEKGKDVELRCDPISGHTALYWYRQSLGQGLEFLIYFQGNSAPDKSGLPSDRFSAERTGGSVSTLTIQRTQQEDSAVYLCASSLALIQGSKNIQYFGAGTRLSVL.